The source of this T cell receptor (beta chain) is a study of cytomegalovirus exposure and HLA in healthy donors. Germline V gene sequence: CDR1 MGHDK, CDR2 SYGVNS. This CDR3 comprises 18 residues. Germline trimming cut 0 bases from V and 2 bases from J; bases unmatched to any gene: 12. With respect to this clone: Its matching antigen is unknown.

Produced via immunoSEQ multiplex PCR; TCRdb's table is partial and in-frame only. The table has some 130,000 clones, about 95% seen once; the top ten hold roughly 1.9%. General study findings and limits: High specificity and sensitivity for cytomegalovirus status were reported for the classifier.

Sequencing was performed on PBMCs. The chain recombines TRBV25-1 with TRBJ1-2; 7 nucleotides match TRBD1. The sequence derives from a man between 18 and 35 years old in good health and CMV-seropositive. The CDR3 sequence is CASSEYFSGQELNYGYTF. The DNA of the CDR3 is TGTGCCAGCAGTGAATATTTTTCCGGACAGGAATTAAACTATGGCTACACCTTC.